This T cell receptor (beta chain) was recovered during a study of shared clonotypes between healthy human individuals. CD8 cells regarded as naive lacked CD45RO, were positively chosen for CCR7, and omitted terminally differentiated effector memory CD45RA+ cells. Looked up from germline, CDR1 is SGDLS and CDR2 is YYNGEE. This CDR3 has 15 amino acids. V was pared by 3 bases and J by 6 bases, with 3 bases of the junction left unmatched. TCRdb's table, derived via immunoSEQ multiplex PCR, lists solely in-frame clones and lacks some. The top ten clones hold 0.9% to 1.4% of a sample with over 2 million clones, about 95% of them seen once.

The V and J genes are TRBV9 and TRBJ2-1, with TRBD2 matching 13 bases. The receptor's source is a man between 18 and 29 years old in good health. The sample consisted of naive CD8+ T cells sorted from blood. The CDR3 spells CASSATSGGPNEQFF. As DNA, the CDR3 is TGTGCCAGCAGCGCGACTAGCGGGGGGCCCAATGAGCAGTTCTTC.